This T cell receptor (beta chain) was obtained from a study of T-cell reconstitution after alpha-beta-depleted transplantation in children. Findings of the study overall: T-cell numbers and diversity, one year after transplant, stemmed largely from T cells that were newly produced. About two months after transplant, alpha-beta T cells reportedly came from several hundred expanded graft clones. Certain patients had high TCRbeta diversity at day 60, and it came from recipient T cells and thymic progenitors that survived.

This clonotype has a count of ten or more. What it binds is unknown. Preparing the TCRbeta library involved the use of unique molecular identifiers. MiXCR was run by TCRdb on the PCR reads, yielding one entry per CDR3 protein. The sample contains 240,000 or so distinct CDR3 sequences, roughly 7.7% of which appear only once. The origin of this receptor is a male patient aged 10-17 years who had a stem cell transplant for acute lymphoblastic leukemia, so the T cells may come from the graft donor. Sequencing was performed on PBMCs, mostly from graft donor cells, taken 180 days after TCRalphabeta/CD19-depleted stem cell transplant.

The CDR3 DNA reads TGTGCCAGCAGTTTACAGGGGTGGACCGGGGAGCTGTTTTTT. Its translation is CASSLQGWTGELFF. J is TRBJ2-2 and V is TRBV12-3 or TRBV12-4, with D maybe TRBD1 (6 bases). The CDR3 runs to 14 residues. The ends were cut back, 2 bases at V and 5 bases at J, with 9 bases in the middle.